Below, one T cell receptor (beta chain) is given with its context. The repertoire was sequenced with immunoSEQ multiplex PCR; TCRdb's copy has only in-frame clones and lacks some. The table lists about 85,000 clones, around 87% of them singletons, with 4.3% in the top ten. This record comes from a study of blood T cell repertoires in COVID-19. The overall study: Acute-phase and convalescent COVID-19 samples originated in the United States, Italy and Spain.

This CDR3 is 14 amino acids long. The chain recombines TRBV21-1 with TRBJ1-2; the DNA was not compared with TRBD1, the D call given in the table. TRBV21-1 is tagged as a pseudogene. This TCR came from a woman aged 80 or over with active or convalescent COVID-19. Sequenced input: peripheral blood. Here the CDR3 reads CASSKTGLLHGYTF. The CDR3 nucleotides are TGTGCCAGCAGCAAGACAGGGTTATTACATGGCTACACCTTC.